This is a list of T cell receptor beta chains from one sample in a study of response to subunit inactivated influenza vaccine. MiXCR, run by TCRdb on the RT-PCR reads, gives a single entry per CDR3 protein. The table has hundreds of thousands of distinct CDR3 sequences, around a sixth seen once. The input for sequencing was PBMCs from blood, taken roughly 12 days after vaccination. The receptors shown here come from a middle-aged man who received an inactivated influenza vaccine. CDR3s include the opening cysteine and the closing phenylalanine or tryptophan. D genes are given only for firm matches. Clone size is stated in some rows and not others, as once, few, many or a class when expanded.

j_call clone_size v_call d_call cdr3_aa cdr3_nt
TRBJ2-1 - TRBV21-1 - CASSKRDSGRGAVRNEQFF TGTGCCAGCAGCAAACGAGATAGCGGGAGAGGAGCCGTGAGAAATGAGCAGTTCTTC
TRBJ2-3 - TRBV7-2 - CASSFKIGDTQYF TGTGCCAGCAGCTTCAAAATCGGTGATACGCAGTATTTT
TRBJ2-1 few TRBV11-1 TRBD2 CASSLDEGGPFARPGEQFF TGTGCCAGCAGCTTAGACGAGGGAGGGCCGTTTGCGCGCCCCGGTGAGCAGTTCTTC
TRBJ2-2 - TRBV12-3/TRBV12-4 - CASSVRGANTGELFF TGTGCCAGCAGTGTCAGGGGAGCGAACACCGGGGAGCTGTTTTTT
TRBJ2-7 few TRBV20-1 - CSARGTHSYEQYF TGCAGTGCTAGAGGTACTCACTCCTACGAGCAGTACTTC
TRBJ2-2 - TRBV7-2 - CASSLGGWGQAGGELFF TGTGCCAGCAGCTTAGGTGGATGGGGCCAAGCAGGCGGGGAGCTGTTTTTT
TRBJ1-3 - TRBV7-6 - CASSLGGAYSGNTIYF TGTGCCAGCAGCTTAGGGGGAGCTTACTCTGGAAACACCATATATTTT
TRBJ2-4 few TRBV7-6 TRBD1 CASSQGTASIKNIQYF TGTGCCAGCAGCCAGGGGACAGCAAGCATCAAAAACATTCAGTACTTC
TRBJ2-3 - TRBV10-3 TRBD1 CAILSGQGDTQYF TGTGCCATCCTTTCGGGACAGGGAGATACGCAGTATTTT
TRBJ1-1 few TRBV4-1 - CASSQNLGVEAFF TGCGCCAGCAGCCAAAATTTGGGGGTAGAAGCTTTCTTT
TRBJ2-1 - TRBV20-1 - CSARGTAATYNEQFF TGCAGTGCTAGAGGGACGGCGGCTACCTACAATGAGCAGTTCTTC
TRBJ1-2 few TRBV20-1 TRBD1 CSARDFRGWDRGLNYGYTF TGCAGTGCTAGAGATTTTAGAGGTTGGGACAGGGGGCTTAACTATGGCTACACCTTC
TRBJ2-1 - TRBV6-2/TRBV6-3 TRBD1 CASSPAGTGGREQFF TGTGCCAGCAGTCCCGCCGGGACAGGGGGCCGTGAGCAGTTCTTC
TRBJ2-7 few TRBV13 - CASSLVSDGSYEQYF TGTGCCAGCAGCTTAGTTTCTGACGGCTCCTACGAGCAGTACTTC
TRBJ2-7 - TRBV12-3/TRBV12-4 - CASSYGQDYEQYF TGTGCCAGCAGTTACGGACAAGACTACGAGCAGTACTTC
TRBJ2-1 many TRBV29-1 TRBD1 CSVEDDRETYNEQFF TGCAGCGTTGAGGACGACAGGGAAACCTACAATGAGCAGTTCTTC
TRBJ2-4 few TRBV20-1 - CSARKIQGLLAKNIQYF TGCAGTGCTAGAAAGATACAGGGACTCCTAGCCAAAAACATTCAGTACTTC
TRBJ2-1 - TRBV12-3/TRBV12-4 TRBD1 CASSSPKQGNEQFF TGTGCCAGCAGTTCGCCGAAACAGGGGAATGAGCAGTTCTTC
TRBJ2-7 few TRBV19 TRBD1 CASSFRTGPEQYF TGTGCCAGTAGTTTTCGGACAGGGCCCGAGCAGTACTTC
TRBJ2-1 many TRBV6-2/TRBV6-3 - CASSYPGPNCF TGTGCCAGCAGTTATCCGGGACCCAACTGCTTC
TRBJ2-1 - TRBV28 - CASSLSAVNEQFF TGTGCCAGCAGTTTATCGGCAGTCAATGAGCAGTTCTTC
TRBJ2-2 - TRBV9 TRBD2 CASSVRSGGANTGELFF TGTGCCAGCAGCGTACGGAGCGGGGGAGCGAACACCGGGGAGCTGTTTTTT